Here is one TCR beta chain with its context. Its antigen is not identified. Amplification used 60 Vbeta primers and 13 Jbeta primers. Sequencing was performed with immunoSEQ multiplex PCR; in TCRdb, only in-frame clones are kept and a portion is missing. The table shows fewer than 140,000 clones, with 75% occurring only once. This CDR3 has 15 residues. From germline, CDR1 is MGHRA and CDR2 YSYEKL. Losses at the gene ends were 2 bases for V and 4 bases for J; bases not matched to a gene: 6. The data were obtained in a study of cytomegalovirus exposure and HLA in healthy donors. Whole-study context: About 180 million T cells yielded roughly 120 million unique TCR beta sequences, as an earlier analysis found. General study findings and limits: Associated with cytomegalovirus, according to the listing, were 150 to 200 TCR beta chains. Across donors, sequencing depth was assumed by presence/absence analyses to be roughly uniform.

Sequenced: PBMCs. This clonotype was obtained from a male donor in good health and CMV-seropositive. This chain links TRBV4-1 with TRBJ2-3; TRBD2 agrees at 7 bases. CDR3 protein: CASSQLAERADTQYF. The CDR3, as DNA: TGCGCCAGCAGCCAACTAGCGGAGCGGGCAGATACGCAGTATTTT.